This TCR beta chain was retrieved from a study of T-cell reconstitution after alpha-beta-depleted transplantation in children. There are 13 residues in the CDR3. V was pared by 10 bases and J by 8 bases, with 7 bases of the junction left unmatched. The germline gives CDR1 LNHDA, CDR2 SQIVND (reference sequence). Unique molecular identifiers were used in preparing the TCRbeta library. TCRdb ran MiXCR on the PCR reads and lists one entry per CDR3 protein. The data show about 540,000 distinct CDR3 sequences, around 17% seen once. A few counts support this clonotype. This sample comprised PBMCs from the stem cell graft donor, obtained from the stem cell graft. This receptor was taken from a human donor who donated a stem cell graft to a child with acute lymphoblastic leukemia. This rearrangement joins TRBV19 to TRBJ2-1, with 11 bases lining up with TRBD2. The CDR3 DNA sequence: TGTGCCACCAGACTAGCGGGACATGATGAGCAGTTCTTC. It specifies CATRLAGHDEQFF.